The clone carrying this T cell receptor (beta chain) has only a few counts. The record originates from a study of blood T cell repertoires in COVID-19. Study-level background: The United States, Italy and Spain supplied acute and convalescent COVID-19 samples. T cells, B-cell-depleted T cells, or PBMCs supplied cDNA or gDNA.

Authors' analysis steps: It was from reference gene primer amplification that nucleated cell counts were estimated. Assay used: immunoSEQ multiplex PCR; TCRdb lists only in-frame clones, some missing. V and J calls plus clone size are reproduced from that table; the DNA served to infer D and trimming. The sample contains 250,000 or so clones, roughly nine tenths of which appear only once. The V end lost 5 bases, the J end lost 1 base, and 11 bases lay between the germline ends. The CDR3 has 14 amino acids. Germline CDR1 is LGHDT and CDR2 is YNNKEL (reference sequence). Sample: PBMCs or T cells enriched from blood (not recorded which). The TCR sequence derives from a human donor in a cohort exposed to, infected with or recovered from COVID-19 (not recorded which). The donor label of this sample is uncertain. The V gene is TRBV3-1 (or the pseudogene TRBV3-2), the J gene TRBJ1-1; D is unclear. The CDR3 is CASSSPRGNTEAFF. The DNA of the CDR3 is TGTGCCAGCAGCTCGCCCCGGGGGAACACTGAAGCTTTCTTT.